This record looks at one T cell receptor beta chain sequence and its context. No antigen is known for it. This sample was taken from a study of T cells in localized non-small cell lung cancer. Study results and limitations: Uninvolved adjacent lung had the highest recorded T cell clonality, with tumor below it.

V shed 6 bases, J shed 4 bases, and the junction held 5 bases outside the gene matches. This CDR3 is built from 14 residues. Germline V lookup: CDR1 MGHDK, CDR2 SYGVNS. Generated by immunoSEQ multiplex PCR, the TCRdb table keeps only in-frame clones and is missing some. Found here are roughly 1,700 clones, roughly 21% of them singletons; the top ten hold about an eighth. The TCR sequence derives from a male donor at least 60 years old with stage III squamous cell lung carcinoma. This specimen was normal lung tissue next to the tumor, taken before any cancer treatment. This chain joins TRBV25-1 and TRBJ2-3; TRBD2 matches 9 bases. CDR3 coding DNA: TGTGCCAGCAGGCGGGGGGGGGCCCCAGATACGCAGTATTTT. This sequence encodes CASRRGGAPDTQYF.